The 10 T cell receptor beta chains presented below share a single source sample, sequenced in a study of T cell responses to AZD1222 COVID-19 vaccine (dated by TCRdb to about 2021). Library construction relied on the immunoSEQ multiplex PCR assay. Held by TCRdb, this immuneACCESS table contains in-frame sequences only and omits some clones. Under half of the omission traces to an unresolved V gene where checked; the cause of the rest is unknown. The sample data list 130,000 or so clones, and about nine tenths of these were observed just once. Jointly, the top ten make up 7.2% of the sample. Explained via the paper, the time point label denotes: baseline before first vaccination. This sample comprised peripheral blood, obtained on day 0 of AZD1222 vaccination. Every receptor here comes from an adult in good health.

In this sample, this clone turned up once. V gene TRBV9 combines with J gene TRBJ1-3; D is unresolved. Trimming left V 4 bases short and J 7 bases short, with 15 bases between. The germline CDR1 and CDR2 sequences are SGDLS and YYNGEE. CDR3 length equals 14 residues. The CDR3 DNA follows: TGTGCCAGCAGCCCACAAGGAGACTACAACACCATATATTTT. Encoded protein: CASSPQGDYNTIYF.

The chain combines TRBV19 with TRBJ1-2; tentatively, D is TRBD1 (6 bases). CDR3 length equals 14 residues. Per germline, CDR1 LNHDA and CDR2 SQIVND (reference sequence). Trimming cost V 7 bases and J 3 bases, with 15 bases left between them. The CDR3 spells CASNRAGEDYGYTF. Written as DNA, the CDR3 is TGTGCCAGTAATAGGGCAGGGGAAGACTATGGCTACACCTTC.

The count of this clone is one. The chain links TRBV27 to TRBJ1-2; tentative D call: TRBD1 (5 bases). CDR1 and CDR2 (germline): MNHEY, SMNVEV (reference sequence). Deletions cut 8 bases from V and 0 bases from J, with 16 bases between. CDR3 length equals 15 residues. DNA for the CDR3: TGTGCCAGCTCGCCCCACGGGGGAACTAACTATGGCTACACCTTC. Its protein is CASSPHGGTNYGYTF.

CDR3 nucleotide sequence: TGTGCCAGCAGCTCGGCCTACGAGCAGTACTTC. Encoded protein: CASSSAYEQYF. This chain connects TRBV11-2 to TRBJ2-7, with unresolved D. CDR3 length: 11 residues. The germline V and J ends were trimmed by 4 bases and 2 bases, with 3 bases remaining between them. Germline V gene lookup returns CDR1 SGHAT and CDR2 FQNNGV.

The V gene is TRBV19, the J gene TRBJ1-4; D call uncertain. Germline assignment: CDR1 LNHDA and CDR2 SQIVND (reference sequence). The V end lost 6 bases, the J end lost 5 bases, and 10 bases lay between the germline ends. The CDR3 has 13 amino acids. In DNA form, the CDR3 reads TGTGCCAGTAGGACTGCGATGAATGAAAAACTGTTTTTT. The encoded protein is CASRTAMNEKLFF.

This clone was counted a few times. The chain is built from TRBV5-4 and TRBJ2-1; 11 nucleotides line up with TRBD1. Germline V gene sequence: CDR1 SGHNT, CDR2 YYREEE (reference sequence). V gave up 5 bases and J gave up 7 bases; unmatched junction bases: 8. CDR3 length: 15 residues. This CDR3 reads CASSQPRDRGNEQFF. Written as DNA, the CDR3 is TGTGCCAGCAGTCAGCCTCGGGACAGGGGGAATGAGCAGTTCTTC. Based on the CDR3 plus reference TRBV5-4 and TRBJ2-1, the full variable domain is ETGVTQSPTHLIKTRGQQVTLRCSSQSGHNTVSWYQQALGQGPQFIFQYYREEENGRGNFPPRFSGLQFPNYSSELNVNALELDDSALYLCASSQPRDRGNEQFFGPGTRLTVL.

The chain carries TRBV10-3 and TRBJ2-5; 11 bases line up with TRBD2. Germline lookup yields CDR1 ENHRY and CDR2 SYGVKD. With V trimmed by 4 bases and J by 5 bases, 9 bases remained unmatched. The CDR3 has 16 amino acids. The CDR3 loop is CAISGGTSGGGETQYF. The CDR3 DNA sequence: TGTGCCATCAGTGGTGGGACTAGCGGAGGTGGGGAGACCCAGTACTTC.

This clone showed up just once. This chain connects TRBV29-1 to TRBJ2-1; D uncertain. CDR1 is SQVTM and CDR2 is ANQGSEA in the germline V gene. The CDR3 loop spans 9 amino acids. Trimming shortened V by 3 bases and J by 14 bases, and 8 bases separated the two germline ends. The CDR3 protein is CSVDGREFF. The CDR3 DNA is TGCAGCGTTGATGGACGGGAGTTCTTC.

This chain joins TRBV28 and TRBJ1-5; D is unclear. The CDR3 length is 16 residues. V lost 3 bases and J lost 2, with 14 bases in between. The germline V gene has CDR1 MDHEN and CDR2 SYDVKM. The CDR3 sequence is CASSLFRGSGNQPQHF. CDR3 nucleotides: TGTGCCAGCAGTTTGTTCCGTGGCAGCGGCAATCAGCCCCAGCATTTT.

This rearrangement joins TRBV11-3 to TRBJ2-2; a possible D gene is TRBD2 (7 bases). The germline V and J ends were trimmed by 8 bases and 6 bases, with 13 bases remaining between them. The CDR3 extends over 13 amino acids. From germline, CDR1 is SGHNT and CDR2 YENEEA. The DNA for the CDR3 is TGTGCCAGCGGGGGGGCGCGGTCCGGGGAGCTGTTTTTT. Amino acid sequence: CASGGARSGELFF.